This record looks at one T cell receptor (beta chain) sequence and its context. No antigen is known for it. This CDR3 is also generated by other DNA sequences in the sample. The entry originates in a study of shared clonotypes between healthy human individuals. General study findings and limits: Richness estimates generally favored naive over memory subsets.

The CDR3 is 15 residues long. The V and J ends lost 0 bases and 9 bases, in that order; junction bases with no gene match: 4. The germline gives CDR1 MNHEY, CDR2 SMNVEV (reference sequence). Each of the donors was a healthy adult who was HIV-negative and had not had a recent acute infection or vaccination. It was into CD45RA+ naive and CD45RA-negative memory subsets that the CD4+ cells were split. Measured with immunoSEQ multiplex PCR; TCRdb has only the in-frame clones, and not every one. The sample yields a few million clones, around 90% seen once. Sequenced sample: naive CD4+ T cells from PBMCs. Subset given: CD45RA+ positively selected. This clonotype originated in a young man in good health. Some clones in this sample may be carry-over from other donors' samples. V and J are TRBV27 and TRBJ2-1, with 11 positions matching TRBD2. The DNA of the CDR3 is TGTGCCAGCAGTTTATCACTAGCGGGAGCCGGTGAGCAGTTCTTC. It specifies CASSLSLAGAGEQFF.